This T cell receptor beta chain was identified in a study of identical twins. Each CDR3 protein is one row after TCRdb ran MiXCR on the 5' RACE reads. The sample gives around 1.7 million distinct CDR3 sequences, about 32% of which show up once; more than 0.25% is in the top ten. CDR3 length equals 13 residues. Deletions cut 11 bases from V and 0 bases from J, with 13 bases between. The V gene's germline CDR1 is MRHNA and CDR2 SNTAGT. This chain uses TRBV6-4 with TRBJ1-1; D perhaps matches TRBD1 (5 bases). The specimen sequenced was cord blood. The clonotype comes from a newborn girl in good health. CDR3 DNA sequence: TGTGCCCGAAACAGGATCATGAACACTGAAGCTTTCTTT. Translated: CARNRIMNTEAFF.